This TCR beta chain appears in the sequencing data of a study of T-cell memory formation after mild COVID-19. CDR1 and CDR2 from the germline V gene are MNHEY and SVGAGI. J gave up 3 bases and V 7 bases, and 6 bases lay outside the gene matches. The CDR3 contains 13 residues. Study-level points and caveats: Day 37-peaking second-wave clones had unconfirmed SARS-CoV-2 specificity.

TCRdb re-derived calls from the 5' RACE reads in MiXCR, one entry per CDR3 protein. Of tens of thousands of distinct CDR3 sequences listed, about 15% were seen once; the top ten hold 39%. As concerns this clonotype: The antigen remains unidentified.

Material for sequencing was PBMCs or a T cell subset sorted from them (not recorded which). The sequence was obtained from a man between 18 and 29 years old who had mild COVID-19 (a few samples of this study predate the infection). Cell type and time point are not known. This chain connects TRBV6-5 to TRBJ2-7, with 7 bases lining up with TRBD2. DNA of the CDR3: TGTGCCAGCACCCCTAGCGGAGACTACGAGCAGTACTTC. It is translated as CASTPSGDYEQYF.